The clone carrying this T cell receptor (beta chain) showed up just a few times. As yet, its antigen is unknown. CDR3 length: 14 residues. Trimming removed 6 bases from V and 7 bases from J; junction bases left unmatched: 9. Germline assignment: CDR1 MNHGY and CDR2 SAAAGT. Sequencing was performed with immunoSEQ multiplex PCR; in TCRdb, only in-frame clones are kept and a portion is missing. This table holds under 3,500 clones, approximately 23% found once. This entry belongs to a study of T cells in localized non-small cell lung cancer. Overall study results and limits: With higher T cell density in blood came longer overall survival.

The chain recombines TRBV6-8 with TRBJ1-5; TRBD1 matches at 7 bases. This sequence was found in a woman aged 40 to 75 with stage I lung adenocarcinoma. This specimen consisted of lung tumor tissue, obtained before any cancer treatment. The CDR3 bases are TGTGCCAGCAGCCCCACAGGGGCGGGGCAGCCCCAGCATTTT. It encodes CASSPTGAGQPQHF.